This TCR beta chain was sequenced during a study of siplizumab effects on memory and regulatory T cells. V shed 6 bases, J shed 4 bases, and the junction held 8 bases outside the gene matches. Germline CDR1 reads LNHDA; CDR2 reads SQIVND (reference sequence). The CDR3 contains 14 residues. Libraries were prepared by immunoSEQ multiplex PCR; TCRdb keeps only in-frame clonotypes and omits some of them. The sample has under 150,000 clones; around 94% are singletons. The source of this sequence is a human donor in good health. The gene calls are TRBV19 and TRBJ2-7, with TRBD1 identical over 8 bases. The sequencing sample was made of non-Treg CD4+ T cells sorted from blood. CDR3: CASRAQGAGYEQYF. The CDR3 DNA sequence: TGTGCCAGTAGGGCCCAGGGGGCGGGATACGAGCAGTACTTC. Together with reference TRBV19 and TRBJ2-7, the CDR3 gives the full variable domain: DGGITQSPKYLFRKEGQNVTLSCEQNLNHDAMYWYRQDPGQGLRLIYYSQIVNDFQKGDIAEGYSVSREKKESFPLTVTSAQKNPTAFYLCASRAQGAGYEQYFGPGTRLTVT.